The 10 T cell receptor beta chains in this list originate from one sample, sequenced in a study of T-cell memory formation after mild COVID-19. One entry per CDR3 protein results from TCRdb running MiXCR on the 5' RACE reads. Among about half a million distinct CDR3 sequences listed, over 15% were seen once. Sequencing was performed on PBMCs or a T cell subset sorted from them (not recorded which). The receptors here all came from an adult woman who had mild COVID-19 (a few samples of this study predate the infection). Cell type and time point are not known.

This clonotype was observed a few times. This chain connects TRBV19 to TRBJ2-3, with 7 bases matching TRBD2. Germline loops: CDR1 LNHDA, CDR2 SQIVND (reference sequence). This CDR3 spans 16 amino acids. J was trimmed by 4 bases and V by 7 bases; bases with no gene match: 14. The CDR3 spells CASKSTPSGTSDTQYF. The CDR3 coding sequence is TGTGCCAGTAAGTCCACCCCTAGCGGTACTTCAGATACGCAGTATTTT. Based on the CDR3 plus reference TRBV19 and TRBJ2-3, the full variable domain is DGGITQSPKYLFRKEGQNVTLSCEQNLNHDAMYWYRQDPGQGLRLIYYSQIVNDFQKGDIAEGYSVSREKKESFPLTVTSAQKNPTAFYLCASKSTPSGTSDTQYFGPGTRLTVL.

Many counts were recorded for this clonotype. The J gene is TRBJ2-7, the V gene TRBV19; a possible D gene is TRBD1 (6 bases). Germline V lookup: CDR1 LNHDA, CDR2 SQIVND (reference sequence). V lost 9 bases, J lost 1 base, and 13 bases lay in between. This CDR3 has 13 amino acids. CDR3 nucleotides: TGTGCCAGCAGTCCCGGACAGTCCTACGAGCAGTACTTC. Its protein product is CASSPGQSYEQYF.

This clonotype was seen at least ten times. The chain has TRBV12-3 or TRBV12-4 and TRBJ2-5; D is perhaps TRBD2 (5 bases). V gave up 5 bases and J gave up 4 bases, with 11 bases separating them. The CDR3 runs to 13 residues. The CDR3, as DNA: TGTGCCAGCAGTCAACTAGGGAGAGAGACCCAGTACTTC. Protein: CASSQLGRETQYF.

The chain has TRBV14 and TRBJ2-1; D perhaps matches TRBD1 (5 bases). The V gene lost 1 base and the J gene lost 6 bases, with 13 bases spanning the gap. The CDR3 is made up of 15 amino acids. The germline CDR1 and CDR2 sequences are SGHDN and FVKESK. The CDR3 nucleotides read TGTGCCAGCAGCCAAGTAATCCAGGGCGGCAATGAGCAGTTCTTC. It translates to CASSQVIQGGNEQFF.

This clonotype occurred a few times. The rearrangement links TRBV5-1 to TRBJ2-1; 7 nucleotides match TRBD2. V lost 0 bases to trimming and J lost 6 bases; unmatched junction nucleotides: 3. Germline V gene sequence: CDR1 SGHRS, CDR2 YFSETQ. This CDR3 has 14 residues. CDR3 DNA sequence: TGCGCCAGCAGCTTGGAAGCGGGGCCCAATGAGCAGTTCTTC. Its protein product is CASSLEAGPNEQFF. The full variable domain, rest sourced from reference TRBV5-1 and TRBJ2-1, is KAGVTQTPRYLIKTRGQQVTLSCSPISGHRSVSWYQQTPGQGLQFLFEYFSETQRNKGNFPGRFSGRQFSNSRSEMNVSTLELGDSALYLCASSLEAGPNEQFFGPGTRLTVL.

The rearrangement uses TRBV20-1 and TRBJ2-7; TRBD2 is a possible D gene (5 bases). This CDR3 contains 14 residues. Germline lookup yields CDR1 DFQATT and CDR2 SNEGSKA (reference sequence). Trimming removed 0 bases from V and 4 bases from J, with 13 bases in between. CDR3: CSARDPRRTYEQYF. The CDR3 nucleotides are TGCAGTGCTAGAGATCCCCGCAGGACTTACGAGCAGTACTTC.

This clonotype was picked up a small number of times. It is likely a read error, because the conserved phenylalanine at the end of the CDR3 is missing. The V and J genes are TRBV10-3 and TRBJ2-3, with D possibly being TRBD2 (6 bases). Per germline, CDR1 ENHRY and CDR2 SYGVKD. Trimming pared 0 bases from V and 2 bases from J, leaving 18 bases between. This CDR3 comprises 18 residues. The CDR3 region is CAISESGGGGLLTDTQYS. The DNA for the CDR3 is TGTGCCATCAGTGAGTCGGGAGGAGGCGGTCTACTCACAGATACGCAGTATTCT.

In its sample, this clonotype was seen many times. The CDR3 loop reads CASSFGQTLKSTGELFF. Here the CDR3 DNA reads TGCGCCAGCAGCTTCGGACAGACGTTAAAAAGCACCGGGGAGCTGTTTTTT. This chain links TRBV5-1 with TRBJ2-2, with D perhaps matching TRBD1 (6 bases). CDR3 length: 17 amino acids. Germline CDR1 reads SGHRS; CDR2 reads YFSETQ. The V gene lost 2 bases and the J gene lost 4 bases, with 18 bases spanning the gap.

The chain joins TRBV20-1 to TRBJ2-3; D unresolved. Germline assignment: CDR1 DFQATT and CDR2 SNEGSKA (reference sequence). V was shortened by 4 bases and J by 0 bases, with 5 bases between the two germline ends. CDR3 length equals 12 residues. The CDR3 sequence: CSATQSTDTQYF. The DNA for the CDR3 is TGCAGTGCTACCCAGAGCACAGATACGCAGTATTTT.

The chain employs TRBV11-2 and TRBJ1-1; TRBD1 is a possible D gene (5 bases). The CDR3 consists of 15 residues. Per the germline V gene, CDR1 is SGHAT and CDR2 is FQNNGV. Deletions cut 5 bases from V and 1 base from J, with 14 bases between. The CDR3: CASSPHLRGNTEAFF. The CDR3 nucleotides are TGTGCCAGCAGCCCTCACCTGAGGGGGAACACTGAAGCTTTCTTT.